These 32 T cell receptor beta chains share one sample of origin, sequenced in a study of blood T cell repertoires in COVID-19. Repertoires were generated with immunoSEQ multiplex PCR, while TCRdb's copy carries only in-frame clones and drops some. The table records over 100,000 clones, around 82% of them present only once. The sample taken for sequencing was peripheral blood. The receptor set was obtained from a human donor in a cohort sampled during active or convalescent COVID-19.

The chain carries TRBV4-3 and TRBJ2-3; the match to TRBD2 covers 8 bases. The V gene end was trimmed by 4 bases and the J gene end by 1 base; junction bases not matched to a gene: 4. The germline V gene encodes CDR1 LGHNA and CDR2 YSLEER. The CDR3 length is 15 residues. CDR3 sequence: CASSRAGGRTDTQYF. CDR3 in DNA: TGCGCCAGCAGCCGGGCGGGGGGCCGCACAGATACGCAGTATTTT.

The V gene is TRBV19, the J gene TRBJ2-5; D is perhaps TRBD1 (6 bases). The germline gives CDR1 LNHDA, CDR2 SQIVND (reference sequence). Trimming cost V 3 bases and J 2 bases, with 10 bases left between them. CDR3 length equals 14 residues. In DNA form, the CDR3 reads TGTGCCAGTAGTATCTGGGGGCCACAAGAGACCCAGTACTTC. Its protein is CASSIWGPQETQYF.

V and J are TRBV19 and TRBJ1-5; D gene ambiguous. Germline V gene lookup returns CDR1 LNHDA and CDR2 SQIVND (reference sequence). V was shortened by 3 bases and J by 5 bases, with 8 bases between the two germline ends. The CDR3 is 13 amino acids. The CDR3 reads CASSIRRDQPQHF. The CDR3 nucleotides read TGTGCCAGTAGTATTAGGAGGGATCAGCCCCAGCATTTT.

The genes are TRBV5-1 and TRBJ2-2, with 7 bases lining up with TRBD1. Trimming cost V 3 bases and J 5 bases; bases outside gene matches: 10. CDR3 size: 16 residues. CDR1 is SGHRS and CDR2 is YFSETQ in the germline V gene. CDR3 residues: CASSWSTLQGTGELFF. DNA for the CDR3: TGCGCCAGCAGCTGGTCCACCTTACAGGGGACCGGGGAGCTGTTTTTT.

The chain links TRBV6-5 to TRBJ2-5; possibly TRBD1 for D (6 bases). Per germline, CDR1 MNHEY and CDR2 SVGAGI. This CDR3 is 15 amino acids long. The germline V and J ends were trimmed by 2 bases and 1 base, with 11 bases remaining between them. The CDR3 region is CASSYALGAQETQYF. As DNA, the CDR3 is TGTGCCAGCAGTTACGCGTTGGGGGCCCAAGAGACCCAGTACTTC.

Written as DNA, the CDR3 is TGTGCCACCTCCGCGGGACGAGGGGACACTGAAGCTTTCTTT. The encoded protein is CATSAGRGDTEAFF. The rearrangement joins TRBV24-1 to TRBJ1-1, with D possibly being TRBD1 (5 bases). Trimming took off 9 bases at V and 3 bases at J, with 16 bases between the two ends. The CDR3 is 14 amino acids. Germline CDR1 is KGHDR and CDR2 is SFDVKD.

The chain employs TRBV7-9 and TRBJ2-5; 12 bases line up with TRBD1. Germline V gene sequence: CDR1 SEHNR, CDR2 FQNEAQ (reference sequence). After removal of 7 bases from V and 5 bases from J, the junction contained 5 bases not matched to a gene. There are 14 residues in the CDR3. CDR3: CASILGQGAETQYF. In DNA form, the CDR3 reads TGTGCCAGCATCCTGGGACAGGGGGCCGAGACCCAGTACTTC.

CDR3 coding DNA: TGTGCCAGCAGCTTTTTCGGACACCCCTCTACTGAGCAGTTCTTC. Amino acids: CASSFFGHPSTEQFF. The chain links TRBV5-8 to TRBJ2-1; a weak D match, TRBD1 (5 bases). The CDR3 runs to 15 residues. Looked up from germline, CDR1 is SGHTS and CDR2 is YDEGEE. The germline V and J ends were trimmed by 2 bases and 9 bases, with 18 bases remaining between them.

The chain links TRBV19 to TRBJ1-2; possible D gene TRBD1, 6 bases. Germline loops: CDR1 LNHDA, CDR2 SQIVND (reference sequence). The germline V and J ends were trimmed by 0 bases and 2 bases, with 16 bases remaining between them. This CDR3 spans 17 amino acids. CDR3 residues: CASSIDHPAGANYGYTF. DNA of the CDR3: TGTGCCAGTAGTATAGATCATCCGGCAGGGGCGAACTATGGCTACACCTTC.

This rearrangement joins TRBV5-4 to TRBJ2-1; weak D call: TRBD2 (5 bases). The V gene's germline CDR1 is SGHNT and CDR2 YYREEE (reference sequence). The CDR3 loop spans 16 amino acids. V was cut by 0 bases and J by 8 bases, with 18 bases left in between. CDR3 nucleotide sequence: TGTGCCAGCAGCTTGGAAGCTTTCATCCCCGGGGATGAGCAGTTCTTC. Encoded protein: CASSLEAFIPGDEQFF.

This clone appeared once. Written as DNA, the CDR3 is TGCAGCGTTGGGGCAGGGAGGATGTCGGGCTACACCTTC. Amino acids: CSVGAGRMSGYTF. The chain combines TRBV29-1 with TRBJ1-2, with D perhaps matching TRBD1 (5 bases). Germline V lookup: CDR1 SQVTM, CDR2 ANQGSEA. This CDR3 comprises 13 residues. V was pared by 4 bases and J by 8 bases, with 17 bases between.

The V and J genes are TRBV7-9 and TRBJ1-1; D possibly corresponds to TRBD1 (6 bases). Germline-derived CDR1 and CDR2 are SEHNR and FQNEAQ (reference sequence). This CDR3 has 13 amino acids. Trimming stripped 2 bases from V and 6 bases from J, with 10 bases between. The CDR3 is CASSLLGQAEAFF. The CDR3 DNA reads TGTGCCAGCAGCTTACTGGGACAAGCTGAAGCTTTCTTT.

The V gene is TRBV9, the J gene TRBJ2-1, with 12 nucleotides matching TRBD2. The CDR3 contains 15 residues. The germline V gene encodes CDR1 SGDLS and CDR2 YYNGEE. The V and J ends lost 4 bases and 9 bases, in that order; junction bases with no gene match: 8. The CDR3 DNA reads TGTGCCAGCAGCTCCCTAGCGGGGGGGTTCGGTGAGCAGTTCTTC. This translates into CASSSLAGGFGEQFF.

The genes are TRBV6-2 or TRBV6-3 and TRBJ1-1; D unclear. With 4 bases removed from V and 5 bases from J, the gap between germline ends came to 8 bases. The CDR3 runs to 12 residues. The V gene's germline CDR1 is MNHEY and CDR2 SVGEGT. CDR3 region: CASSLYRTEAFF. DNA of the CDR3: TGTGCCAGCAGTTTGTATCGTACTGAAGCTTTCTTT.

The gene calls are TRBV3-1 (or the pseudogene TRBV3-2) and TRBJ1-1; TRBD1 aligns across 9 bases. Germline CDR1 reads LGHDT; CDR2 reads YNNKEL (reference sequence). The CDR3 consists of 14 residues. V lost 5 bases, J lost 7 bases, and 8 bases stayed unmatched. CDR3 bases: TGTGCCAGCAGCAGCCGGGACAGGGTTATTGAAGCTTTCTTT. Protein product: CASSSRDRVIEAFF.

The gene calls are TRBV28 and TRBJ1-4; tentatively, D is TRBD1 (6 bases). Germline loops: CDR1 MDHEN, CDR2 SYDVKM. Trimming took 3 bases from V and 8 from J, leaving 13 bases between them. The CDR3 contains 14 residues. In DNA, the CDR3 is TGTGCCAGCAGTTTCGGCAGGGGAAGGGAAAAACTGTTTTTT. Protein sequence: CASSFGRGREKLFF.

The chain combines TRBV24-1 with TRBJ2-1, with 10 bases aligning to TRBD1. V lost 4 bases to trimming and J lost 6 bases; unmatched junction nucleotides: 8. This CDR3 has 16 residues. The V gene's germline CDR1 is KGHDR and CDR2 SFDVKD. Here the CDR3 reads CATSDRPGQGTNEQFF. The CDR3 nucleotides read TGTGCCACCAGTGACCGGCCGGGACAGGGGACCAATGAGCAGTTCTTC.

The chain carries TRBV10-1 and TRBJ2-3; D remains unclear. The V gene's germline CDR1 is WNHNN and CDR2 SYGVQD (reference sequence). CDR3 length: 15 amino acids. Trimming shortened V by 0 bases and J by 1 base, and 8 bases separated the two germline ends. The CDR3 coding sequence is TGCGCCAGCAGTGAGTCCAGGCAGGGCACAGATACGCAGTATTTT. This codes for CASSESRQGTDTQYF.

This chain joins TRBV28 and TRBJ1-6, with D maybe TRBD1 (6 bases). The CDR3 has 14 amino acids. Trimming left V 5 bases short and J 6 bases short, with 11 bases between. Germline assignment: CDR1 MDHEN and CDR2 SYDVKM. The CDR3 loop reads CASSPGHLNSPLHF. The CDR3 DNA reads as TGTGCCAGCAGTCCGGGACACCTTAATTCACCCCTCCACTTT.

V usage is TRBV9 and J usage is TRBJ1-1; 9 bases are a match to TRBD1. V lost 3 bases, J lost 0 bases, and 3 bases stayed unmatched. Germline V gene lookup returns CDR1 SGDLS and CDR2 YYNGEE. The CDR3 covers 15 residues. Here the CDR3 DNA reads TGTGCCAGCAGCGACCGACAGGGGGTGAACACTGAAGCTTTCTTT. This translates into CASSDRQGVNTEAFF.

This chain joins TRBV7-9 and TRBJ2-7; a possible D gene is TRBD2 (5 bases). Trimming cost V 1 base and J 3 bases, with 19 bases left between them. The CDR3 is 17 residues long. Germline V gives CDR1 SEHNR, CDR2 FQNEAQ (reference sequence). CDR3 sequence: CASSLVAMGGPIYEQYF. The DNA for the CDR3 is TGTGCCAGCAGCTTAGTAGCGATGGGTGGGCCTATCTACGAGCAGTACTTC.

The rearrangement links TRBV6-2 or TRBV6-3 to TRBJ2-1; 9 nucleotides match TRBD2. This CDR3 is built from 16 residues. Per the germline V gene, CDR1 is MNHEY and CDR2 is SVGEGT. Losses at the gene ends were 0 bases for V and 5 bases for J; bases not matched to a gene: 5. The CDR3 reads CASSYSILAGNNEQFF. DNA for the CDR3: TGTGCCAGCAGTTACTCGATACTAGCGGGTAACAATGAGCAGTTCTTC.

CDR3 residues: CASSLSASGTDTQYF. CDR3 nucleotide sequence: TGTGCCAGCAGTTTATCGGCTAGCGGCACAGATACGCAGTATTTT. The chain couples TRBV28 to TRBJ2-3; D might be TRBD2 (6 bases). Trimming left V 1 base short and J 1 base short, with 9 bases between. The CDR3 is 15 amino acids. The germline V gene has CDR1 MDHEN and CDR2 SYDVKM.

The J gene is TRBJ2-7, the V gene TRBV5-1; D remains unclear. The CDR3 spans 14 residues. Germline assignment: CDR1 SGHRS and CDR2 YFSETQ. V was trimmed by 4 bases and J by 4 bases, leaving 15 bases between them. The CDR3 here is CASSINTDIYEQYF. CDR3 bases: TGCGCCAGCAGCATTAACACAGATATTTACGAGCAGTACTTC. Full variable domain (outside the CDR3, taken from reference TRBV5-1 and TRBJ2-7): KAGVTQTPRYLIKTRGQQVTLSCSPISGHRSVSWYQQTPGQGLQFLFEYFSETQRNKGNFPGRFSGRQFSNSRSEMNVSTLELGDSALYLCASSINTDIYEQYFGPGTRLTVT.

V and J are TRBV7-3 and TRBJ2-6; 9 bases fit TRBD1. V shed 5 bases and J 1 base; nucleotides not matched to a gene: 6. This CDR3 is 17 amino acids long. Germline loops: CDR1 SGHTA, CDR2 FQGTGA. The CDR3 loop reads CASSQTGGISGANVLTF. The CDR3, as DNA: TGTGCCAGCAGCCAGACAGGGGGAATTTCTGGGGCCAACGTCCTGACTTTC.

This chain uses TRBV3-1 (or the pseudogene TRBV3-2) with TRBJ1-6; D is unclear. The CDR3 loop spans 16 amino acids. Trimming stripped 1 base from V and 7 bases from J, with 14 bases between. Per the germline V gene, CDR1 is LGHDT and CDR2 is YNNKEL (reference sequence). The CDR3 DNA is TGTGCCAGCAGCCAAGTAAGGACCGGGAGGAATTCACCCCTCCACTTT. Residues: CASSQVRTGRNSPLHF.

The rearrangement joins TRBV11-2 to TRBJ2-1; 9 positions match TRBD1. Germline CDR1 and CDR2: SGHAT and FQNNGV. V lost 5 bases to trimming and J lost 8 bases; unmatched junction nucleotides: 7. The CDR3 is 14 amino acids. In DNA, the CDR3 is TGTGCCAGCAGCCCTTACGGGACAGGGCATGAGCAGTTCTTC. It codes for CASSPYGTGHEQFF. The full variable domain, with the rest looked up from reference TRBV11-2 and TRBJ2-1, is EAGVAQSPRYKIIEKRQSVAFWCNPISGHATLYWYQQILGQGPKLLIQFQNNGVVDDSQLPKDRFSAERLKGVDSTLKIQPAKLEDSAVYLCASSPYGTGHEQFFGPGTRLTVL.

This chain connects TRBV27 to TRBJ2-3; 12 nucleotides line up with TRBD2. The CDR3 is 22 amino acids. CDR1 is MNHEY and CDR2 is SMNVEV in the germline V gene (reference sequence). After removal of 5 bases from V and 3 bases from J, the junction contained 24 bases not matched to a gene. CDR3 protein: CASSLVIRTSGNGIFRTDTQYF. The DNA for the CDR3 is TGTGCCAGCAGTCTCGTCATTCGGACTAGCGGGAACGGAATCTTTAGGACAGATACGCAGTATTTT.

The rearrangement uses TRBV7-2 and TRBJ2-5; TRBD2 matches at 7 bases. This CDR3 has 13 residues. Germline values: CDR1 SGHTA, CDR2 FQGNSA. The V gene end was trimmed by 5 bases and the J gene end by 3 bases; junction bases not matched to a gene: 3. CDR3 in DNA: TGTGCCAGCAGCCGGGGGAGGGAAGAGACCCAGTACTTC. It translates to CASSRGREETQYF.

This chain links TRBV18 with TRBJ2-7; TRBD1 matches at 12 bases. With V trimmed by 2 bases and J by 3 bases, 5 bases remained unmatched. Germline-derived CDR1 and CDR2 are KGHSH and LQKENI. The CDR3 loop spans 16 amino acids. The CDR3, as DNA: TGTGCCAGCTCACCATCCGGGACAGGGGGCGGCTACGAGCAGTACTTC. Translating gives CASSPSGTGGGYEQYF.

The chain carries TRBV5-6 and TRBJ1-1; a possible D gene is TRBD1 (5 bases). CDR1 is SGHDT and CDR2 is YYEEEE in the germline V gene. Trimming left V 3 bases short and J 1 base short, with 10 bases between. The CDR3 totals 14 residues. In DNA, the CDR3 is TGTGCCAGCAGCTACCCTACAGGGAACACTGAAGCTTTCTTT. It codes for CASSYPTGNTEAFF.

The rearrangement links TRBV7-2 to TRBJ2-7; TRBD1 might be the D (6 bases). Trimming cost V 3 bases and J 5 bases, with 14 bases left between them. Per germline, CDR1 SGHTA and CDR2 FQGNSA. This CDR3 has 14 residues. For the CDR3, the DNA is TGTGCCAGCAGCTTTCGGGCAGGGGAGCACGAGCAGTACTTC. Translated: CASSFRAGEHEQYF.